This record concerns one T cell receptor (beta chain) sequence. Antigen unknown. The PCR used 60 V beta and 13 J beta primers. Sequenced by immunoSEQ multiplex PCR; TCRdb stores in-frame clones only, minus some. The table lists more than 85,000 clones, approximately 81% of them singletons. V lost 0 bases to trimming and J lost 6 bases, with 15 bases between them. The CDR3 length is 15 residues. Per germline, CDR1 SGHRS and CDR2 YFSETQ. These data come from a study of glioma-infiltrating T cells after dendritic cell vaccination. Study-wide context: Autologous tumor lysate-pulsed dendritic cell vaccination was given between about 2003 and 2012. Points from the study as a whole: Longer survival after dendritic cell vaccination followed higher pretreatment TIL content.

Before vaccination, two weeks after the third vaccination, and at progression, PBMC were collected. Sequencing used blood, obtained before dendritic cell vaccination. The V call is TRBV5-1, the J call TRBJ1-2; D perhaps matches TRBD1 (6 bases). This clonotype originated in a human donor with glioblastoma. Here the CDR3 reads CASSLAPGVIDGYTF. CDR3 sequence (DNA): TGCGCCAGCAGCTTGGCTCCAGGGGTAATTGATGGCTACACCTTC.